This T cell receptor (beta chain) came from a study of blood T cells in healthy people across ages. A second PCR, run for roughly 7 to 12 cycles, used a sample-barcoded 5' primer plus a J-beta primer mix. TCRdb used MiXCR to reprocess the 5' RACE reads, holding one entry per CDR3 protein. The sample lists about 600,000 distinct CDR3 sequences; 40% to 50% were seen once. The CDR3 is 14 amino acids. Germline V gene data show CDR1 as DFQATT and CDR2 as SNEGSKA (reference sequence). Between the trimmed V and J ends, which lost 1 base and 0 bases, there was a span of 7 bases. V gene TRBV20-1 combines with J gene TRBJ2-1; D unresolved. The material sequenced was blood. The sequence was collected from a man older than 75 in good health. The CDR3 DNA follows: TGCAGTGCTAGAGCAGACACCTCCTACAATGAGCAGTTCTTC. This codes for CSARADTSYNEQFF.